A single sample is the source of the 24 T cell receptor beta chains below, sequenced in a study of identical twins. One entry per CDR3 protein, called by TCRdb with MiXCR from the 5' RACE reads. The sample lists about 520,000 distinct CDR3 sequences, under 25% occurring once. These data are also associated with another study on T cells expressing NK-cell markers.

The specimen sequenced was CD4+ T cells sorted from blood. The receptors were gathered from a woman aged 18-29 years in good health.

This clonotype turned up a few times. This chain joins TRBV20-1 and TRBJ2-2; D call uncertain. Between the trimmed V and J ends, which lost 2 bases and 6 bases, there was a span of 10 bases. CDR1 and CDR2 from the germline V gene are DFQATT and SNEGSKA (reference sequence). CDR3 length: 13 residues. DNA of the CDR3: TGCAGTGCTAGATCGGTTATCGCCGGGGAGCTGTTTTTT. Its protein is CSARSVIAGELFF.

The rearrangement joins TRBV7-7 to TRBJ2-1; 9 positions agree with TRBD2. The CDR3 loop spans 16 amino acids. J lost 7 bases, V lost 1 base, and 8 bases had no gene match. The germline gives CDR1 SSHAT, CDR2 FNYEAQ (reference sequence). CDR3 coding DNA: TGTGCCAGCAGCTTAGAAACTAGTAGCGGGAGTAATGAGCAGTTCTTC. It is translated as CASSLETSSGSNEQFF.

This clonotype was seen many times. The CDR3 DNA is TGTGCCAGCAGCCCTAAACAGGGGTGGGGAAACACCATATATTTT. It specifies CASSPKQGWGNTIYF. The chain links TRBV7-2 to TRBJ1-3, with TRBD1 matching over 7 bases. Germline-derived CDR1 and CDR2 are SGHTA and FQGNSA. The junction had 8 bases not matched to a gene; V was cut back by 5 bases and J by 4 bases. The CDR3 is 15 amino acids.

This clonotype was detected many times. The chain's CDR3 is CASSPERGSYNEQFF. In DNA form, the CDR3 reads TGTGCCAGCAGTCCTGAGAGGGGGTCCTACAATGAGCAGTTCTTC. V is TRBV6-1 and J is TRBJ2-1; possible D gene TRBD1, 6 bases. V dropped 5 bases and J dropped 1 base, with 12 bases sitting between them. This CDR3 has 15 amino acids. The germline gives CDR1 MNHNS, CDR2 SASEGT.

V gene TRBV11-2 combines with J gene TRBJ2-1; D perhaps matches TRBD2 (6 bases). V lost 5 bases, J lost 7 bases, and 12 bases lay in between. The length of the CDR3 is 13 residues. Germline CDR1 SGHAT, CDR2 FQNNGV. The CDR3 DNA is TGTGCCAGCAGCCGCGGGGTTGTAAATGAGCAGTTCTTC. This translates into CASSRGVVNEQFF.

This clonotype was counted between two and nine times. The chain employs TRBV20-1 and TRBJ2-3; no firm D call. The CDR3 loop spans 17 amino acids. Trimming pared 3 bases from V and 2 bases from J, leaving 21 bases between. CDR1 is DFQATT and CDR2 is SNEGSKA in the germline V gene (reference sequence). CDR3 protein: CSARIPAGQTITDTQYF. CDR3 sequence (DNA): TGCAGTGCTAGGATCCCGGCTGGCCAAACAATCACAGATACGCAGTATTTT.

Only a few counts were recorded for this clonotype. The chain has TRBV5-1 and TRBJ1-1; TRBD1 is a possible D gene (5 bases). CDR1 is SGHRS, CDR2 YFSETQ, per germline. The CDR3 sequence is 15 residues long. Trimming took 3 bases from V and 2 from J, leaving 14 bases between them. The CDR3: CASSSLGGSNTEAFF. The CDR3 DNA reads TGCGCCAGCAGCTCCCTGGGGGGGAGTAACACTGAAGCTTTCTTT.

The chain employs TRBV24-1 and TRBJ2-1, with D possibly matching TRBD1 (6 bases). The CDR3 has 16 amino acids. Germline assignment: CDR1 KGHDR and CDR2 SFDVKD. The germline V and J ends were trimmed by 3 bases and 3 bases, with 14 bases remaining between them. The CDR3 is CATSDPKPGVYNEQFF. In nucleotides, the CDR3 is TGTGCCACCAGTGATCCGAAACCAGGGGTCTACAATGAGCAGTTCTTC.

The chain carries TRBV11-3 and TRBJ1-1; D is unclear. The CDR3 runs 11 residues. The V gene lost 2 bases and the J gene lost 9 bases, with 7 bases spanning the gap. CDR1 is SGHNT, CDR2 YENEEA, per germline. The CDR3, as DNA: TGTGCCAGCAGCTTAAGGTCGCAAGCTTTCTTT. This gives the protein CASSLRSQAFF.

This chain links TRBV25-1 with TRBJ2-2; D not resolved. The CDR3 has 12 residues. The germline gives CDR1 MGHDK, CDR2 SYGVNS. The V gene lost 4 bases and the J gene lost 7 bases, with 7 bases spanning the gap. CDR3 in amino acids: CASSVPSGELFF. In DNA form, the CDR3 reads TGTGCCAGCAGTGTCCCGAGCGGGGAGCTGTTTTTT.

For the CDR3, the DNA is TGTGCCAGCAGCCCGCGAGACTACGGAGATCGAGAGACCCAGTACTTC. Its protein product is CASSPRDYGDRETQYF. The rearrangement uses TRBV7-3 and TRBJ2-5; a possible D gene is TRBD2 (5 bases). Looked up from germline, CDR1 is SGHTA and CDR2 is FQGTGA. The CDR3 covers 16 residues. V lost 5 bases and J lost 4, with 20 bases in between.

This clonotype was observed many times. The chain uses TRBV28 and TRBJ2-1; TRBD2 agrees at 11 bases. Per germline, CDR1 MDHEN and CDR2 SYDVKM. This CDR3 contains 16 residues. V dropped 4 bases and J dropped 7; count of bases not matched to a gene: 9. The CDR3 loop reads CASSSSASGGLNEQFF. CDR3 coding DNA: TGTGCCAGCAGTTCATCGGCTAGCGGGGGGCTTAATGAGCAGTTCTTC. Full variable domain (remainder filled in from reference TRBV28 and TRBJ2-1): DVKVTQSSRYLVKRTGEKVFLECVQDMDHENMFWYRQDPGLGLRLIYFSYDVKMKEKGDIPEGYSVSREKKERFSLILESASTNQTSMYLCASSSSASGGLNEQFFGPGTRLTVL.

This rearrangement joins TRBV20-1 to TRBJ1-2; D uncertain. This CDR3 has 11 residues. The V end was cut by 4 bases, the J end by 3 bases, with 6 bases between. Germline assignment: CDR1 DFQATT and CDR2 SNEGSKA (reference sequence). The CDR3 sequence is CSAISHYGYTF. CDR3 nucleotide sequence: TGCAGTGCTATTTCCCACTATGGCTACACCTTC.

This chain uses TRBV2 with TRBJ2-3, with 8 nucleotides matching TRBD2. V lost 3 bases, J lost 4 bases, and 6 bases stayed unmatched. CDR3 length: 15 residues. Germline CDR1 and CDR2: SNHLY and FYNNEI. The CDR3 sequence: CASSEAGGAADTQYF. The CDR3 nucleotides are TGTGCCAGCAGTGAGGCCGGGGGGGCCGCAGATACGCAGTATTTT.

V usage is TRBV6-1 and J usage is TRBJ1-5; 7 positions match TRBD1. CDR1 is MNHNS, CDR2 SASEGT, per germline. The CDR3 runs 15 residues. The V segment lost 7 bases and the J segment 0 bases; nucleotides outside the gene matches: 6. DNA for the CDR3: TGTGCCAGCAAGGGACAGAGTCATAGCAATCAGCCCCAGCATTTT. Translation: CASKGQSHSNQPQHF.

This clonotype was seen only once. V is TRBV5-5 and J is TRBJ1-4, with D maybe TRBD1 (6 bases). The CDR3 covers 15 residues. Germline CDR1 reads SGHKS; CDR2 reads YYEKEE (reference sequence). V lost 1 base and J 7 bases, leaving 14 bases between the germline ends. The CDR3 sequence: CASSLLGAQSEKLFF. DNA for the CDR3: TGTGCCAGCAGCTTGCTGGGGGCGCAGTCTGAAAAACTGTTTTTT.

The CDR3 sequence: CASSRLQDYEQYF. CDR3 in DNA: TGTGCCAGCTCAAGGTTACAGGACTACGAGCAGTACTTC. This chain links TRBV18 with TRBJ2-7; TRBD1 is a possible D gene (5 bases). Germline-derived CDR1 and CDR2 are KGHSH and LQKENI. This CDR3 region has 13 residues. V was cut by 5 bases and J by 3 bases, with 11 bases left in between.

The chain uses TRBV5-4 and TRBJ2-1; TRBD1 matches 7 bases. The CDR3 is made up of 15 amino acids. V shed 4 bases, J shed 2 bases, and the junction held 6 bases outside the gene matches. Germline V gene data show CDR1 as SGHNT and CDR2 as YYREEE (reference sequence). CDR3 region: CASSRKGQPYNEQFF. The CDR3 coding sequence is TGTGCCAGCAGCCGGAAGGGACAGCCCTACAATGAGCAGTTCTTC.

The table lists this clonotype with a few counts. V gene TRBV27 combines with J gene TRBJ2-2, with 10 bases fitting TRBD1. The CDR3 contains 16 residues. CDR1 is MNHEY and CDR2 is SMNVEV in the germline V gene (reference sequence). The ends lost 5 bases at V and 8 bases at J; junction bases unmatched: 11. This CDR3 is CASSTWGTGVGGELFF. The CDR3 coding sequence is TGTGCCAGCAGTACATGGGGGACAGGGGTTGGTGGGGAGCTGTTTTTT.

Written as DNA, the CDR3 is TGTGCCAGCAGCGCACCTAGGGGGGCTGGGGCCAACGTCCTGACTTTC. Its protein is CASSAPRGAGANVLTF. V and J are TRBV11-1 and TRBJ2-6, with D perhaps TRBD1 or TRBD2 (6 bases each). This CDR3 comprises 16 residues. Germline-derived CDR1 and CDR2 are SGHAT and FQDESV (reference sequence). Trimming removed 5 bases at V and 2 bases at J, with 13 bases between. Full variable domain (remainder filled in from reference TRBV11-1 and TRBJ2-6): EAEVAQSPRYKITEKSQAVAFWCDPISGHATLYWYRQILGQGPELLVQFQDESVVDDSQLPKDRFSAERLKGVDSTLKIQPAELGDSAMYLCASSAPRGAGANVLTFGAGSRLTVL.

The J gene is TRBJ1-2, the V gene TRBV6-2 or TRBV6-3, with 7 bases identical to TRBD1. The V gene's germline CDR1 is MNHEY and CDR2 SVGEGT. V lost 7 bases and J lost 6; bases outside the gene matches: 8. This CDR3 has 13 amino acids. The CDR3, as DNA: TGTGCCAGCACCCTTGGACAGGCGGATGGCTACACCTTC. Amino acids: CASTLGQADGYTF.

Comment on this clonotype: This may be a read error: a much more frequent sequence differs by one nucleotide. The CDR3 carries no conserved terminal phenylalanine or tryptophan, so it likely arises from a read error. J is TRBJ2-7 and V is TRBV29-1; possible D gene TRBD2, 5 bases. V was clipped by 5 bases and J by 0 bases, with 14 bases between them. The CDR3 is 14 amino acids. CDR1 is SQVTM and CDR2 is ANQGSEA in the germline V gene. The CDR3: CSVLTADSSYEQYS. CDR3 coding DNA: TGCAGCGTTCTAACAGCGGATAGCTCCTACGAGCAGTACTCC.

This clonotype was detected only a few times. The chain carries TRBV12-3 or TRBV12-4 and TRBJ1-2; D is undetermined. V gave up 3 bases and J gave up 0 bases, with 5 bases separating them. The CDR3 length is 13 residues. Here the CDR3 reads CASSFTANYGYTF. In DNA, the CDR3 is TGTGCCAGCAGTTTTACAGCTAACTATGGCTACACCTTC.

This sequence joins TRBV20-1 and TRBJ2-5, with TRBD1 matching over 10 bases. Germline CDR1 is DFQATT and CDR2 is SNEGSKA (reference sequence). The CDR3 is made up of 16 amino acids. Trimming removed 6 bases from V and 2 bases from J; junction bases left unmatched: 12. The CDR3 spells CSAFRSGQGVQETQYF. The CDR3 DNA follows: TGCAGTGCGTTTAGATCTGGACAGGGGGTACAAGAGACCCAGTACTTC.